This T cell receptor (beta chain) comes out of a study of T-cell reconstitution after alpha-beta-depleted transplantation in children. Library preparation (for TCRbeta) was performed with unique molecular identifiers. TCRdb passed the PCR reads through MiXCR, listing each CDR3 protein once. The profile covers a few hundred thousand distinct CDR3 sequences, with more than 10% appearing a single time and about 4% taken by the ten largest. Trimming took 4 bases from V and 3 from J; bases not matched to a gene: 8. Germline CDR1 reads SEHNR; CDR2 reads FQNEAQ (reference sequence). CDR3 size: 16 residues. The source is a human donor who donated a stem cell graft to a child with Fanconi anemia. Material: PBMCs, obtained from the stem cell graft. This rearrangement joins TRBV7-9 to TRBJ2-5, with 10 nucleotides matching TRBD1. The CDR3 DNA reads as TGTGCCAGCAGCTCCCGTGGGACAGGGGAGGAAGAGACCCAGTACTTC. Translated, it gives CASSSRGTGEEETQYF.